This paragraph reports one TCR beta chain. The antigen is undetermined. This entry comes from a study of breast tumors, draining lymph nodes, adjacent tissues. Study-level results: Findings are consistent with lymph node origin and intratumoral expansion of most tumor T cells.

The lymph nodes were axillary draining lymph nodes from breast cancer patients. Trimming left V 2 bases short and J 7 bases short, with 9 bases between. Germline loops: CDR1 LNHDA, CDR2 SQIVND (reference sequence). The CDR3 contains 14 residues. TCRdb analysed the multiplex PCR reads with MiXCR anew, one entry per CDR3 protein. This table has 200,000 to 250,000 distinct CDR3 sequences, less than 35% appearing once. The sequence derives from a female donor with breast cancer. Some clones in this sample may be carry-over from other donors' samples. The V and J genes are TRBV19 and TRBJ1-6, with a tentative D call TRBD1 (5 bases). Sequenced: axillary lymph node tissue. CDR3 nucleotide sequence: TGTGCCAGTAGTATATCAGGGTTAAATTCACCCCTCCACTTT. This encodes CASSISGLNSPLHF.